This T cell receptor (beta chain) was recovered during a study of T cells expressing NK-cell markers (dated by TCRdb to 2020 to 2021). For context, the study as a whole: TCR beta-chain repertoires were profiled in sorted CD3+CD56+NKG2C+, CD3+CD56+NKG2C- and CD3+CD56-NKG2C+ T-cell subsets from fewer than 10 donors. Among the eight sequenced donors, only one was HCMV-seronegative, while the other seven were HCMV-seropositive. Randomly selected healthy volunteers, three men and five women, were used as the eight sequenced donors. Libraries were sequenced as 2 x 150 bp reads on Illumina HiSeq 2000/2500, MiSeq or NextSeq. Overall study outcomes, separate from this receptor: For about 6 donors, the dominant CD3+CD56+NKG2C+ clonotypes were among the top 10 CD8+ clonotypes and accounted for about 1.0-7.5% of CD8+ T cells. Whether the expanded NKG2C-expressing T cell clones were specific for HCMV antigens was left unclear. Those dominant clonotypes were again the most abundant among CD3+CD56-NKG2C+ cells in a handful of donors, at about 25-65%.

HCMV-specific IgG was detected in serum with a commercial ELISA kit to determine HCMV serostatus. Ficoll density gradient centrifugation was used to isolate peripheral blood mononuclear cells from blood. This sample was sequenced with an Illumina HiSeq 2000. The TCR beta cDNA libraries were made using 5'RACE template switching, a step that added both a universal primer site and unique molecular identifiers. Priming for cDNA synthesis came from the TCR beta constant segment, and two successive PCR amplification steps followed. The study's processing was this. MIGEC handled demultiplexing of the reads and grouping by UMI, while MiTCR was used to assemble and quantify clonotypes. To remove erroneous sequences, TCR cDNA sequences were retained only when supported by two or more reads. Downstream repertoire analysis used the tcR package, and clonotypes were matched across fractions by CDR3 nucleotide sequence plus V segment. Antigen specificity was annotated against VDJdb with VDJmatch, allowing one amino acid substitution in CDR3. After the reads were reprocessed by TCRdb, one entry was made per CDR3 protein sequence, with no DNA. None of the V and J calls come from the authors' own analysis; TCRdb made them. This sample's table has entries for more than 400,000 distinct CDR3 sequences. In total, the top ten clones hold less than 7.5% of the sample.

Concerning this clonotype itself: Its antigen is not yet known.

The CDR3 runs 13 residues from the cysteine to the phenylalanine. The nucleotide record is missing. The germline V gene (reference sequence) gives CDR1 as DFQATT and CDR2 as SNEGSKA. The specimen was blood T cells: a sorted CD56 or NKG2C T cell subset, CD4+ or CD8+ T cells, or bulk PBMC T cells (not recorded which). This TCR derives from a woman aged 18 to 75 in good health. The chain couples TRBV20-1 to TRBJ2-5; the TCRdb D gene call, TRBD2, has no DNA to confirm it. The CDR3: CSASGTSKETQYF.